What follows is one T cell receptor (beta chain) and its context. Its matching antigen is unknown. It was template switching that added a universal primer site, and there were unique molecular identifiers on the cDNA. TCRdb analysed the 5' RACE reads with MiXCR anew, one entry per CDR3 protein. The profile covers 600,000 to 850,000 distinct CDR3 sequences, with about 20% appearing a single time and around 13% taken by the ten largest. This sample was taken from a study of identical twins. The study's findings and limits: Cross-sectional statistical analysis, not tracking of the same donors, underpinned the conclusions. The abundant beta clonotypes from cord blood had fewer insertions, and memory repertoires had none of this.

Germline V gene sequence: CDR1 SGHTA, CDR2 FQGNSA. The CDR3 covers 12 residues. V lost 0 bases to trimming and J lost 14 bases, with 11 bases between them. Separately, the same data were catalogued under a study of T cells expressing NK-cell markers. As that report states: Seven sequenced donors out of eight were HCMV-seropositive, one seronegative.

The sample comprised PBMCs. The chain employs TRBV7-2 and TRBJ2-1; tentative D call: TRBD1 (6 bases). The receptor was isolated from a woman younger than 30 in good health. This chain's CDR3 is CASSLASGTKFF. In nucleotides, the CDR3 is TGTGCCAGCAGCTTAGCCTCCGGGACAAAGTTCTTC.